One and the same sample provided the 22 T cell receptor beta chains below, sequenced in a study of molecular identifiers for immune sequencing clone quantification. TCRdb re-called the PCR reads through MiXCR, storing one row per CDR3 protein. The sample has about 97,000 distinct CDR3 sequences, 24% seen once. The specimen was naive CD8+ T cells from blood, with Jurkat cell RNA spiked in. Stated subset: FACS-sorted CD8+CD4-CCR7+CD45RA+ naive T cells. The source of these receptors is a human donor in good health. Some libraries in this study had Jurkat cell RNA spiked in.

This clonotype was recorded many times. The chain recombines TRBV7-6 with TRBJ1-5; TRBD1 matches at 8 bases. The germline gives CDR1 SGHVS, CDR2 FNYEAQ. This CDR3 has 13 amino acids. Trimming removed 8 bases from V and 2 bases from J; junction bases left unmatched: 2. The CDR3 reads CASGQGGNQPQHF. The CDR3 coding sequence is TGTGCCAGCGGACAGGGAGGCAATCAGCCCCAGCATTTT. Complete variable domain (other parts from reference TRBV7-6 and TRBJ1-5): GAGVSQSPRYKVTKRGQDVALRCDPISGHVSLYWYRQALGQGPEFLTYFNYEAQQDKSGLPNDRFSAERPEGSISTLTIQRTEQRDSAMYRCASGQGGNQPQHFGDGTRLSIL.

J is TRBJ2-2 and V is TRBV12-3 or TRBV12-4, with unresolved D. The V end was cut by 3 bases, the J end by 5 bases, with 7 bases between. The CDR3 covers 13 residues. CDR3 region: CASSFRETGELFF. The CDR3 DNA is TGTGCCAGCAGTTTTCGAGAGACCGGGGAGCTGTTTTTT.

Many counts were recorded for this clonotype. The chain has TRBV29-1 and TRBJ2-4; no firm D call. The germline CDR1 and CDR2 sequences are SQVTM and ANQGSEA. Trimming pared 4 bases from V and 2 bases from J, leaving 12 bases between. CDR3 length: 14 residues. The CDR3 here is CSVVPRTPKNIQYF. CDR3 bases: TGCAGCGTTGTACCCCGGACCCCCAAAAACATTCAGTACTTC.

This clonotype was counted a few times. The chain uses TRBV6-1 and TRBJ2-1; 7 bases align to TRBD1. The CDR3 is 15 residues long. V shed 4 bases and J 4 bases; nucleotides not matched to a gene: 7. CDR1 is MNHNS, CDR2 SASEGT, per germline. CDR3 sequence (DNA): TGTGCCAGCAGTGTTCCCCGGGACAGATACAATGAGCAGTTCTTC. This codes for CASSVPRDRYNEQFF.

This clonotype was seen a handful of times. A read error may account for a junction end that differs from germline. The CDR3 sequence: CASSLASASETQYF. CDR3 DNA: TGTGCTAGCAGCTTAGCCAGCGCATCAGAGACCCAGTACTTC. V gene TRBV7-7 combines with J gene TRBJ2-5; no clear D gene. CDR1 and CDR2 (germline): SSHAT, FNYEAQ (reference sequence). The CDR3 has 14 amino acids.

This clonotype was counted at least ten times. The chain combines TRBV20-1 with TRBJ2-3; the D is unclear. Germline V gene sequence: CDR1 DFQATT, CDR2 SNEGSKA (reference sequence). V dropped 7 bases and J dropped 4 bases, with 3 bases sitting between them. CDR3 length: 9 amino acids. CDR3: CSVADTQYF. CDR3 DNA sequence: TGCAGTGTGGCAGATACGCAGTATTTT.

The genes are TRBV7-9 and TRBJ2-3; TRBD1 is a possible D gene (5 bases). The CDR3 covers 21 residues. The germline V gene has CDR1 SEHNR and CDR2 FQNEAQ (reference sequence). Trimming left V 4 bases short and J 7 bases short, with 36 bases between. CDR3 DNA sequence: TGTGCCAGCAGCTATACGTCGTACGTAAGCACTCAGGGTAGGAGTCTGCATACGCAGTATTTT. Translation gives CASSYTSYVSTQGRSLHTQYF.

The gene calls are TRBV10-3 and TRBJ2-1; the D gene is possibly TRBD2 (6 bases). CDR1 ENHRY and CDR2 SYGVKD come from the germline V gene. Trimming shortened V by 4 bases and J by 5 bases, and 18 bases separated the two germline ends. There are 16 residues in the CDR3. CDR3 residues: CAISGDSVAPNNEQFF. CDR3 nucleotides: TGTGCCATCAGTGGGGACTCCGTGGCCCCCAACAATGAGCAGTTCTTC.

This chain connects TRBV4-1 to TRBJ2-1; the D gene is possibly TRBD2 (5 bases). V was trimmed by 3 bases and J by 9 bases, leaving 18 bases between them. The CDR3 has 15 amino acids. Germline loops: CDR1 MGHRA, CDR2 YSYEKL. Written as DNA, the CDR3 is TGCGCCAGCAGCCATGTACAGCGGTGGATGGGTGAGCAGTTCTTC. Protein: CASSHVQRWMGEQFF.

The table lists this clonotype with many counts. V usage is TRBV7-6 and J usage is TRBJ2-7; TRBD2 might be the D (6 bases). The CDR3 is 16 residues long. CDR1 is SGHVS, CDR2 FNYEAQ, per germline. Trimming shortened V by 5 bases and J by 5 bases, and 22 bases separated the two germline ends. As DNA, the CDR3 is TGTGCCAGCAGCCCATACGGAGGGCTTCAACCCCACGAGCAGTACTTC. Its translation is CASSPYGGLQPHEQYF.

In this sample, this clonotype turned up a few times. The chain combines TRBV13 with TRBJ2-6; D is perhaps TRBD2 (6 bases). The length of the CDR3 is 15 residues. Germline CDR1 PRHDT, CDR2 FYEKMQ (reference sequence). V was cut by 0 bases and J by 3 bases, with 6 bases left in between. The CDR3 DNA reads TGTGCCAGCAGCTTAGGGGGAGGTGGGGCCAACGTCCTGACTTTC. Residues: CASSLGGGGANVLTF.

On this clonotype: Given a much more abundant clone one base away, this may be a read error. The chain carries TRBV5-1 and TRBJ2-1, with D uncertain. Germline assignment: CDR1 SGHRS and CDR2 YFSETQ. This CDR3 region has 12 residues. CDR3: CASSLAENELFF. CDR3 in DNA: TGCGCCAGCAGCTTGGCCGAGAATGAGCTGTTCTTC.

There are many counts of this clonotype. The genes are TRBV11-2 and TRBJ2-1; 15 bases fit TRBD2. Germline loops: CDR1 SGHAT, CDR2 FQNNGV. V shed 5 bases, J shed 7 bases, and the junction held 6 bases outside the gene matches. This CDR3 comprises 16 residues. The CDR3 sequence: CASSPRTSGRGNEQFF. The CDR3 nucleotides are TGTGCCAGCAGCCCCAGGACTAGCGGGAGGGGGAATGAGCAGTTCTTC.

This clonotype was seen ten or more times. CDR3 amino acids: CASSVGVARLNTQYF. The CDR3 nucleotides read TGTGCCAGCAGTGTTGGAGTGGCCAGGCTAAATACGCAGTATTTT. The V and J genes are TRBV2 and TRBJ2-3; D remains ambiguous. CDR1 is SNHLY, CDR2 FYNNEI, per germline. The CDR3 is 15 amino acids. The V gene lost 4 bases and the J gene lost 7 bases, with 18 bases spanning the gap.

This rearrangement joins TRBV7-9 to TRBJ2-1; TRBD1 agrees at 8 bases. The CDR3 runs 15 residues. Germline V lookup: CDR1 SEHNR, CDR2 FQNEAQ (reference sequence). The V gene end was trimmed by 2 bases and the J gene end by 8 bases; junction bases not matched to a gene: 8. The chain's CDR3 is CASSLRQGWSDEQFF. Written as DNA, the CDR3 is TGTGCCAGCAGCTTAAGACAGGGGTGGAGCGATGAGCAGTTCTTC.

Points on this clonotype: Given a much more abundant clone one base away, this may be a read error. In nucleotides, the CDR3 is TGTGCCAGCAACTGGAATTCCTACAATGAGCAGTTCTTC. Its translation is CASNWNSYNEQFF. The genes are TRBV27 and TRBJ2-1, with D unresolved. The V end lost 7 bases, the J end lost 1 base, and 8 bases lay between the germline ends. CDR1 and CDR2 from the germline V gene are MNHEY and SMNVEV (reference sequence). The CDR3 has 13 amino acids.

This clonotype was detected many times. Here the CDR3 reads CASSPGTASYEQYF. The DNA of the CDR3 is TGTGCCAGCAGTCCCGGGACGGCATCCTACGAGCAGTACTTC. The genes are TRBV27 and TRBJ2-7; D possibly matches TRBD1 or TRBD2 (5 bases each). V was shortened by 5 bases and J by 1 base, with 12 bases between the two germline ends. Germline CDR1 and CDR2: MNHEY and SMNVEV (reference sequence). This CDR3 has 14 residues.

This clonotype has a count of ten or more. The CDR3 loop reads CASSQGAGATDTQYF. The CDR3 nucleotides read TGCGCCAGCAGCCAAGGAGCGGGAGCCACAGATACGCAGTATTTT. The rearrangement links TRBV4-1 to TRBJ2-3; 8 bases agree with TRBD2. Losses at the gene ends were 1 base for V and 2 bases for J; bases not matched to a gene: 2. The CDR3 length is 15 residues. Germline assignment: CDR1 MGHRA and CDR2 YSYEKL.

A remark on this clonotype: A much larger clone differs by one base, so this may be a read error. Here the CDR3 DNA reads TGTGCCAGCAGTTACGGGCGGGGGGGCGAAAACGAGCAGTGCTTC. Encoded protein: CASSYGRGGENEQCF. The chain employs TRBV6-5 and TRBJ2-7, with TRBD2 matching over 9 bases. Per germline, CDR1 MNHEY and CDR2 SVGAGI. The CDR3 is made up of 15 amino acids.

This clonotype turned up a few times. This chain joins TRBV4-3 and TRBJ2-7; D may be TRBD2 (6 bases). This CDR3 contains 15 residues. V lost 2 bases and J 4 bases, leaving 15 bases between the germline ends. The V gene's germline CDR1 is LGHNA and CDR2 YSLEER. CDR3: CASSQSAGKNYEQYF. DNA for the CDR3: TGCGCCAGCAGCCAATCGGCGGGGAAGAATTACGAGCAGTACTTC.

The rearrangement links TRBV19 to TRBJ2-7, with 8 bases fitting TRBD1. V was pared by 1 base and J by 3 bases, with 5 bases of the junction left unmatched. Looked up from germline, CDR1 is LNHDA and CDR2 is SQIVND (reference sequence). The CDR3 is made up of 15 amino acids. CDR3 nucleotide sequence: TGTGCCAGTAGTATAGGGCAGGGGGCTAACTACGAGCAGTACTTC. Its protein is CASSIGQGANYEQYF.

This clonotype occurred a few times. This may be a read error, as it is one base from a much larger clone. CDR3 DNA: TGTGCCATCAGGGAAACCGACACAGATACGCAGTATTTT. The encoded protein is CAIRETDTDTQYF. V gene TRBV10-3 combines with J gene TRBJ2-3, with D uncertain. The ends were cut back, 6 bases at V and 2 bases at J, with 9 bases in the middle. This CDR3 has 13 residues. The V gene's germline CDR1 is ENHRY and CDR2 SYGVKD.